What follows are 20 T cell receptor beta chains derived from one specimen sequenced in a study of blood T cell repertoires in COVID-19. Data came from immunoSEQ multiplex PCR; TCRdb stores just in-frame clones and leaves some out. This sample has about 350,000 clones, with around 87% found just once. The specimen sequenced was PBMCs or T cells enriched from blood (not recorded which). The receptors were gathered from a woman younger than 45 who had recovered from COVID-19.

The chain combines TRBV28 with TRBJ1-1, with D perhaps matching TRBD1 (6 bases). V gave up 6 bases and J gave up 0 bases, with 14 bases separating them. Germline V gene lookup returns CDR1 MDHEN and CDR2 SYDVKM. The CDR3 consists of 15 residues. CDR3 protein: CASSLDSPMNTEAFF. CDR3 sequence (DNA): TGTGCCAGCAGCCTGGACAGCCCCATGAACACTGAAGCTTTCTTT.

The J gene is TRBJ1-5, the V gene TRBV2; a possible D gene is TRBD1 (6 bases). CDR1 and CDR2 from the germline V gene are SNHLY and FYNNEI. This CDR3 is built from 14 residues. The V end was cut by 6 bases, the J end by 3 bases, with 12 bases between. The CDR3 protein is CASSAGQHNQPQHF. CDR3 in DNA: TGTGCCAGCAGCGCTGGACAGCACAATCAGCCCCAGCATTTT.

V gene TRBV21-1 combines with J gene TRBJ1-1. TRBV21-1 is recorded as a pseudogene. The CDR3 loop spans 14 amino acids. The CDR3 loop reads CASSKRERDTEAFF. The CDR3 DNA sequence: TGTGCCAGCAGCAAACGGGAGAGAGACACTGAAGCTTTCTTT.

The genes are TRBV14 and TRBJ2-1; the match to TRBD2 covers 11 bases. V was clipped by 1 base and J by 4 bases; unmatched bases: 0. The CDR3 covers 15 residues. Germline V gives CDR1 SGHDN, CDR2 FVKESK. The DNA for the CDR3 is TGTGCCAGCAGCCAAGGGACTAGCGGGTACAATGAGCAGTTCTTC. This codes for CASSQGTSGYNEQFF.

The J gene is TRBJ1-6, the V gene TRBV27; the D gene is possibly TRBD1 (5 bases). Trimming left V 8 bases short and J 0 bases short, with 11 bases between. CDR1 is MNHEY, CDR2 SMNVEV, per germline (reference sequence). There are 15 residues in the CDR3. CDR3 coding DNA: TGTGCCAGCGGCAGGGATAGCTCCTATAATTCACCCCTCCACTTT. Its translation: CASGRDSSYNSPLHF.

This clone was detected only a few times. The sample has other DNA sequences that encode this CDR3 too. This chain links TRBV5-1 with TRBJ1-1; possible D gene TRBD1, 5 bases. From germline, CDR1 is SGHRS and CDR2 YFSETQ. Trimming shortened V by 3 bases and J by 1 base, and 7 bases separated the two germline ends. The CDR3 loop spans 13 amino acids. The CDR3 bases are TGCGCCAGCAGCTCGACAGCGAACACTGAAGCTTTCTTT. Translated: CASSSTANTEAFF.

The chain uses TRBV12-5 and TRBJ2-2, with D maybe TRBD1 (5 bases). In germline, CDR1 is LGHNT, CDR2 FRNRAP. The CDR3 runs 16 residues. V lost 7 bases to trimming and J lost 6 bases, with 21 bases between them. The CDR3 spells CASALIQGSLPGELFF. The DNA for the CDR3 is TGTGCTAGTGCCCTGATCCAGGGTTCTCTACCCGGGGAGCTGTTTTTT.

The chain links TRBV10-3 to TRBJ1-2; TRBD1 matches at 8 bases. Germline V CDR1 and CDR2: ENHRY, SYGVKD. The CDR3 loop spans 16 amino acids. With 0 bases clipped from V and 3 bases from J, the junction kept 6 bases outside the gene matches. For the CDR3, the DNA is TGTGCCATCAGTGAGTCCCGACAGGGGCCCGACTATGGCTACACCTTC. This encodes CAISESRQGPDYGYTF.

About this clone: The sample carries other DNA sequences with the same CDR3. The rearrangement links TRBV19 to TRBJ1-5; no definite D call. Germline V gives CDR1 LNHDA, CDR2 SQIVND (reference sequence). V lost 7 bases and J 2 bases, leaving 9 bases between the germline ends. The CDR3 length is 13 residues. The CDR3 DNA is TGTGCCAGTACTACGGGTGGCAATCAGCCCCAGCATTTT. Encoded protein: CASTTGGNQPQHF.

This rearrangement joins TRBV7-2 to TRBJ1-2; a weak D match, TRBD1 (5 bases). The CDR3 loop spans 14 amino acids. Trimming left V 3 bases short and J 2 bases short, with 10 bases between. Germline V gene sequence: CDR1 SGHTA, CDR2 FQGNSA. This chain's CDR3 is CASSFDSANYGYTF. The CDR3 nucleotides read TGTGCCAGCAGCTTCGACAGCGCAAACTATGGCTACACCTTC.

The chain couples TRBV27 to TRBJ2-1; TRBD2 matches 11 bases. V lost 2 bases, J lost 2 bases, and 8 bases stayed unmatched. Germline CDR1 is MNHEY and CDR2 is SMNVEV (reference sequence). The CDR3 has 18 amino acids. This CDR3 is CASSLRLAGFPTYNEQFF. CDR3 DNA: TGTGCCAGCAGTTTACGACTAGCGGGGTTTCCTACCTACAATGAGCAGTTCTTC.

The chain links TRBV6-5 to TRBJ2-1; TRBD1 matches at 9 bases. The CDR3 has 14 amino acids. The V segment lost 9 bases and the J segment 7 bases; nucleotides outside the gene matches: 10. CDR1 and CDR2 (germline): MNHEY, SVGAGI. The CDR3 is CASERDREYNEQFF. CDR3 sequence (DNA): TGTGCCAGTGAACGGGACAGGGAGTATAATGAGCAGTTCTTC.

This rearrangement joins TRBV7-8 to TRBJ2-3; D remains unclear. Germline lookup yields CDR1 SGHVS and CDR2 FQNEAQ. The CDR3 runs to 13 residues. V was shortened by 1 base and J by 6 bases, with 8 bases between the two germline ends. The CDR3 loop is CASSLDIGDTQYF. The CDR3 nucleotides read TGTGCCAGCAGCTTAGATATCGGGGATACGCAGTATTTT.

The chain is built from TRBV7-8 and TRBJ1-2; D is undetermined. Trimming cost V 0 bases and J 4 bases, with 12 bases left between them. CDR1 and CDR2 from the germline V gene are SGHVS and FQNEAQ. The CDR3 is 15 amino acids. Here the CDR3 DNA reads TGTGCCAGCAGCTTAGCATCTCGGGGTGGCTATGGCTACACCTTC. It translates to CASSLASRGGYGYTF.

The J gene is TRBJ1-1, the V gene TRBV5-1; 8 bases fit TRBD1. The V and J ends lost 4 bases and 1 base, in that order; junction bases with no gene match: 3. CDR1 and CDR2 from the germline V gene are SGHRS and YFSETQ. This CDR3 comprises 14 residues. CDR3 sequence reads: CASSRGTGNTEAFF. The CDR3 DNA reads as TGCGCCAGCAGCCGAGGGACAGGGAACACTGAAGCTTTCTTT.

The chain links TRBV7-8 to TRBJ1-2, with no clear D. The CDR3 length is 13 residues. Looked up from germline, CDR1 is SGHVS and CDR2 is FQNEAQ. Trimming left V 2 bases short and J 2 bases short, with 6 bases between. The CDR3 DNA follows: TGTGCCAGCAGCTTAAGACACAACTATGGCTACACCTTC. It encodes CASSLRHNYGYTF.

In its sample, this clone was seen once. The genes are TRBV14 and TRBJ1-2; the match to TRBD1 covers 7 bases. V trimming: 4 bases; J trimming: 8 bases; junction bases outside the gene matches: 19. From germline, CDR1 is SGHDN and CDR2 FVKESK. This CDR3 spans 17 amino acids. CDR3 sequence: CASSLLLLTGPVSGYTF. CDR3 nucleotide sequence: TGTGCCAGCAGCCTCCTCCTCCTGACAGGGCCTGTCTCGGGCTACACCTTC.

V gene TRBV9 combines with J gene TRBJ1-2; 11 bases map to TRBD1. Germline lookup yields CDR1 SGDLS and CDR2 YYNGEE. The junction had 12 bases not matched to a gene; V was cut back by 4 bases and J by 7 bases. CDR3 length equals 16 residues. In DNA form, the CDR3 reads TGTGCCAGCAGCCAATGGGACAGGGGGAGAGTGGGTGGCTACACCTTC. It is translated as CASSQWDRGRVGGYTF.

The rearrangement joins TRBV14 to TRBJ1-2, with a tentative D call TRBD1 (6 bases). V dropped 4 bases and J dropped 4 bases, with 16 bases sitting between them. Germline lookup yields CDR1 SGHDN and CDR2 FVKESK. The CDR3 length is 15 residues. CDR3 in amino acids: CASSPTKGGTYGYTF. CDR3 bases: TGTGCCAGCAGCCCAACTAAGGGGGGGACCTATGGCTACACCTTC.

This CDR3 reads CASSLGTGRNTIYF. Written as DNA, the CDR3 is TGTGCCAGCAGCCTTGGGACAGGTAGAAACACCATATATTTT. J is TRBJ1-3 and V is TRBV7-2; 8 bases line up with TRBD1. There are 14 residues in the CDR3. V gave up 5 bases and J gave up 5 bases; unmatched junction bases: 5. CDR1 and CDR2 (germline): SGHTA, FQGNSA.